One and the same sample provided the 16 T cell receptor beta chains below, sequenced in a study of chemoradiotherapy in HPV16-positive cancers. The assay was immunoSEQ multiplex PCR, and TCRdb's table has in-frame clones only and misses some. The sample has about 68,000 clones, around nine tenths seen once. The sample was blood, taken from a patient who underwent chemoradiotherapy. The receptors stem from a human donor with HPV-associated anogenital cancer.

This sequence joins TRBV9 and TRBJ2-1; no clear D. Germline-derived CDR1 and CDR2 are SGDLS and YYNGEE. V was trimmed by 3 bases and J by 7 bases, leaving 14 bases between them. The CDR3 runs to 14 residues. The DNA for the CDR3 is TGTGCCAGCAGCGCCGGATATCGAAAGAATGAGCAGTTCTTC. This translates into CASSAGYRKNEQFF.

The chain joins TRBV5-6 to TRBJ1-1; D ambiguous. V gave up 0 bases and J gave up 4 bases, with 10 bases separating them. This CDR3 contains 14 residues. Germline CDR1 and CDR2: SGHDT and YYEEEE. The CDR3 here is CASSLAHPGTEAFF. The CDR3 nucleotides read TGTGCCAGCAGCTTGGCCCATCCGGGCACTGAAGCTTTCTTT.

This chain's CDR3 is CASSITSGGTYNEQFF. CDR3 DNA: TGTGCCAGTAGTATAACTAGCGGGGGAACCTACAATGAGCAGTTCTTC. The chain couples TRBV19 to TRBJ2-1; TRBD2 aligns across 11 bases. The CDR3 spans 16 residues. The ends lost 2 bases at V and 2 bases at J; junction bases unmatched: 2. Germline-derived CDR1 and CDR2 are LNHDA and SQIVND (reference sequence).

The chain has TRBV7-9 and TRBJ2-7; 14 positions agree with TRBD2. Germline V gives CDR1 SEHNR, CDR2 FQNEAQ (reference sequence). Germline trimming cut 2 bases from V and 4 bases from J; bases unmatched to any gene: 1. The CDR3 runs 15 residues. In DNA form, the CDR3 reads TGTGCCAGCAGCTTAAGGACTAGCGGGAGGTACGAGCAGTACTTC. Encoded protein: CASSLRTSGRYEQYF.

CDR3 region: CALEPGTEAFF. The CDR3, as DNA: TGTGCCCTTGAACCGGGCACTGAAGCTTTCTTT. This rearrangement joins TRBV2 to TRBJ1-1; D remains ambiguous. V shed 11 bases and J shed 4 bases, with 11 bases lying between them. Germline CDR1 and CDR2: SNHLY and FYNNEI. CDR3 length: 11 residues.

V gene TRBV28 combines with J gene TRBJ1-3; no firm D call. V lost 5 bases, J lost 7 bases, and 27 bases lay in between. Germline CDR1 reads MDHEN; CDR2 reads SYDVKM. CDR3 length: 18 amino acids. This CDR3 is CASSPDYPTSRERNTIYF. Here the CDR3 DNA reads TGTGCCAGCAGTCCGGACTATCCAACCTCACGGGAGCGGAACACCATATATTTT.

This clone appeared once. The chain has TRBV6-6 and TRBJ1-5; D is perhaps TRBD1 (5 bases). Germline CDR1 reads MNHNY; CDR2 reads SVGAGI (reference sequence). There are 14 residues in the CDR3. V dropped 6 bases and J dropped 6 bases, with 15 bases sitting between them. The CDR3 nucleotides read TGTGCCAGCAGCCCGAGGGCCCAGGGTCAGCCCCAGCATTTT. Translated: CASSPRAQGQPQHF.

V is TRBV7-9 and J is TRBJ1-3; the D is unclear. This CDR3 spans 13 amino acids. Germline CDR1 is SEHNR and CDR2 is FQNEAQ (reference sequence). V was cut by 5 bases and J by 0 bases, with 5 bases left in between. The CDR3 spells CASSIDSGNTIYF. The DNA for the CDR3 is TGTGCCAGCAGCATCGACTCTGGAAACACCATATATTTT.

The chain joins TRBV6-4 to TRBJ1-2; the match to TRBD1 covers 7 bases. The CDR3 spans 14 residues. Germline V gene sequence: CDR1 MRHNA, CDR2 SNTAGT. Trimming took 0 bases from V and 4 from J; bases not matched to a gene: 2. CDR3 residues: CASSDSSGGYGYTF. CDR3 in DNA: TGTGCCAGCAGTGACTCGTCAGGGGGCTATGGCTACACCTTC.

This clone was detected only once. The chain couples TRBV18 to TRBJ2-3, with TRBD1 as a possible D gene (6 bases). The CDR3 covers 16 residues. The V gene's germline CDR1 is KGHSH and CDR2 LQKENI. V was pared by 0 bases and J by 7 bases, with 17 bases between. The CDR3 spells CASSPPGQSDANTQYF. The CDR3 DNA is TGTGCCAGCTCACCACCTGGACAGTCAGACGCAAATACGCAGTATTTT.

The V and J genes are TRBV5-5 and TRBJ1-5; 11 positions match TRBD1. V shed 4 bases and J 1 base; nucleotides not matched to a gene: 4. The CDR3 sequence is 16 residues long. Germline values: CDR1 SGHKS, CDR2 YYEKEE (reference sequence). The CDR3 reads CASSARDRGSNQPQHF. Here the CDR3 DNA reads TGTGCCAGCAGCGCCAGGGACAGGGGGAGCAATCAGCCCCAGCATTTT. Based on the CDR3 plus reference TRBV5-5 and TRBJ1-5, the full variable domain is DAGVTQSPTHLIKTRGQQVTLRCSPISGHKSVSWYQQVLGQGPQFIFQYYEKEERGRGNFPDRFSARQFPNYSSELNVNALLLGDSALYLCASSARDRGSNQPQHFGDGTRLSIL.

The chain employs TRBV27 and TRBJ2-6, with 11 positions matching TRBD2. From germline, CDR1 is MNHEY and CDR2 SMNVEV (reference sequence). V was pared by 4 bases and J by 0 bases, with 5 bases of the junction left unmatched. The CDR3 has 18 residues. In DNA form, the CDR3 reads TGTGCCAGCAGTTCCGGGACTAGCGGCCTCTCTGGGGCCAACGTCCTGACTTTC. This gives the protein CASSSGTSGLSGANVLTF. Full variable domain (remainder filled in from reference TRBV27 and TRBJ2-6): EAQVTQNPRYLITVTGKKLTVTCSQNMNHEYMSWYRQDPGLGLRQIYYSMNVEVTDKGDVPEGYKVSRKEKRNFPLILESPSPNQTSLYFCASSSGTSGLSGANVLTFGAGSRLTVL.

Worth noting for this clone: The conserved phenylalanine or tryptophan is not found at the CDR3 terminus, so this likely reflects a read error. The chain uses TRBV30 and TRBJ1-2; TRBD1 agrees at 7 bases. V was clipped by 3 bases and J by 3 bases; unmatched bases: 13. CDR3 length equals 16 residues. The germline gives CDR1 GTSNPN, CDR2 SVGIG (reference sequence). CDR3 sequence (DNA): TGTGCCTGGAGAGAGATTTCCGGGACAGTCTACTATGGCTACACCCTC. Its translation is CAWREISGTVYYGYTL.

The V call is TRBV2, the J call TRBJ2-7; D remains ambiguous. Per the germline V gene, CDR1 is SNHLY and CDR2 is FYNNEI. V lost 4 bases to trimming and J lost 4 bases, with 8 bases between them. The CDR3 sequence is 12 residues long. The DNA for the CDR3 is TGTGCCAGCAGTGGGGTTCTATACGAGCAGTACTTC. This encodes CASSGVLYEQYF. The full variable domain, rest sourced from reference TRBV2 and TRBJ2-7, is EPEVTQTPSHQVTQMGQEVILRCVPISNHLYFYWYRQILGQKVEFLVSFYNNEISEKSEIFDDQFSVERPDGSNFTLKIRSTKLEDSAMYFCASSGVLYEQYFGPGTRLTVT.

The chain combines TRBV7-2 with TRBJ2-7; a weak D match, TRBD1 (6 bases). Per the germline V gene, CDR1 is SGHTA and CDR2 is FQGNSA. This CDR3 has 13 amino acids. V lost 5 bases to trimming and J lost 4 bases, with 12 bases between them. The CDR3 is CASSPDSNYEQYF. The CDR3 DNA follows: TGTGCCAGCAGCCCGGACAGCAATTACGAGCAGTACTTC.

This clone was counted once. This chain joins TRBV6-5 and TRBJ2-2; possible D gene TRBD2, 6 bases. Germline V gene lookup returns CDR1 MNHEY and CDR2 SVGAGI. Trimming took 4 bases from V and 7 from J, leaving 13 bases between them. The CDR3 spans 14 residues. CDR3 sequence reads: CASSLGLLGGELFF. As DNA, the CDR3 is TGTGCCAGCAGTTTGGGACTCCTGGGCGGGGAGCTGTTTTTT.